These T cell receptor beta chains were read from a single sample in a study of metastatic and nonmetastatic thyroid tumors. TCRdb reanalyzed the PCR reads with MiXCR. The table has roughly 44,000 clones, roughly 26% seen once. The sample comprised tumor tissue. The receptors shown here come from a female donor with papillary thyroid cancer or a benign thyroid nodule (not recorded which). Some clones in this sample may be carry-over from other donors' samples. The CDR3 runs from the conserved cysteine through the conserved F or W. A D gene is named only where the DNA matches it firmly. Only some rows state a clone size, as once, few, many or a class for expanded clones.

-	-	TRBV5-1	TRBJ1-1	TGCGCCAGCAGCTTGTTGGGGAACACTGAAGCTTTCTTT	CASSLLGNTEAFF
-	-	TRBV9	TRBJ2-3	TGTGCCAGCAGCGACCTAGCATGGTGGGGGCCCGGGGTAGATACGCAGTATTTT	CASSDLAWWGPGVDTQYF
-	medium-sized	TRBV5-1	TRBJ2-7	TGCGCCAGCAGCTTGGGGGGGACACCCGAGCAGTACTTC	CASSLGGTPEQYF
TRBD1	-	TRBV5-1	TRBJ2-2	TGCGCCAGCAAATTTTCGGGACAGGGCACCCCTGGGGAGCTGTTTTTT	CASKFSGQGTPGELFF
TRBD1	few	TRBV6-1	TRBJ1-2	TGTGCCAGCAGTGAAAGGACAGGGCCAACTTATGGCTACACCTTC	CASSERTGPTYGYTF
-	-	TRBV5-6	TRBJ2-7	TGTGCCAGCAGCTTGCGCTGGGGGGCGAGCTACGAGCAGTACTTC	CASSLRWGASYEQYF
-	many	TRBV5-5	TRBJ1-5	TGTGCCAGCAGCTTGGATCCGGCCTCGAGCAATCAGCCCCAGCATTTT	CASSLDPASSNQPQHF
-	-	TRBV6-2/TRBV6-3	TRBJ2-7	TGTGCCAGCAGTTTATACCCCGTCCGCTACGAGCAGTACTTC	CASSLYPVRYEQYF
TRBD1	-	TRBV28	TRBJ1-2	TGTGCCAGCAGTTACAGGGGGGGAGATGGCTACACCTTC	CASSYRGGDGYTF
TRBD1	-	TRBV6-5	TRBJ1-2	TGTGCCAGCAGTTACCAGACCGGGACAGGGCACTATGGCTACACCTTC	CASSYQTGTGHYGYTF
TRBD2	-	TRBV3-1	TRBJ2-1	TGTGCCAGCAGCGCCCCTAGCGGAGGAACCAATGAGCAGTTCTTC	CASSAPSGGTNEQFF
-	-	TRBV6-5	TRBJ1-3	TGTGCCAGCAGTTACTCAACGGTCGCGGCTTCTGGAAACACCATATATTTT	CASSYSTVAASGNTIYF
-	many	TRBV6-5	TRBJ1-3	TGTGCCAGCTCTAACGTACAAGGGAGCTCACTTTATTCTGGAAACACCATATATTTT	CASSNVQGSSLYSGNTIYF
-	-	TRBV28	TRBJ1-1	TGTGCCAGCAAAAGCAGGGAATGGGTTTCTGAAGCTTTCTTT	CASKSREWVSEAFF
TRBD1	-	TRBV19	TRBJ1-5	TGTGCCAGTAGTATAGTTTACAGGGGGCTGGGCAATCAGCCACAGCATTTT	CASSIVYRGLGNQPQHF
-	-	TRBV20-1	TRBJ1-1	TGCAGTGTACGGGCCCCGAACACTGAAGCTTTCTTT	CSVRAPNTEAFF
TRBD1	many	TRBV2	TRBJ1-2	TGTGCCAGCAGAGACAGGGGAGGCTATGGCTACACCTTC	CASRDRGGYGYTF
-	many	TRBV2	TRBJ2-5	TGTGCCAGCAGTGAAATTAGGGGAGAGACCCAGTACTTC	CASSEIRGETQYF
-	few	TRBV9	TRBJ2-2	TGTGCCAGCAGCGTAGCAGGGGTGAACACCGGGGAGCTGTTTTTT	CASSVAGVNTGELFF
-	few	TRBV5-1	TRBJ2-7	TGCGCCAGCAGCTTGGACGGCAGGGGAATCTACGAGCAGTACTTC	CASSLDGRGIYEQYF
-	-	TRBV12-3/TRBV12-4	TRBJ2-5	TGTGCCAGCAGTTTCGTCCCGGGAGCAGAGACCCAGTACTTC	CASSFVPGAETQYF
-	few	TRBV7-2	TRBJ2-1	TGTGCCAGCAGCAACCTGAATGAGCAGTTCTTC	CASSNLNEQFF
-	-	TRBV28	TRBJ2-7	TGTGCCAGCAGTCCCGCAGGGGTACTCGAGCAGTACTTC	CASSPAGVLEQYF
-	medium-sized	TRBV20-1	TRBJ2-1	TGCAGTGCTAGAGCGGGTAGAGAGCAGTTCTTC	CSARAGREQFF
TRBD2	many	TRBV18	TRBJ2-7	TGTGCCAGCTCTGCTCCCGGGACTAGCGGGCGGGCCTACGAGCAGTACTTC	CASSAPGTSGRAYEQYF
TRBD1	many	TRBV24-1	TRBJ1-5	TGTGCCACCAGCGCCGGGACAGGGGGCAATCAGCCCCAGCATTTT	CATSAGTGGNQPQHF
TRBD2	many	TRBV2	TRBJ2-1	TGTGCCAGCAGAAATAGCGGGACTGGGGAGCAGTTCTTC	CASRNSGTGEQFF
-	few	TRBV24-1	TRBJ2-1	TGTGCCACCAGTGATTTCCGGGACTACAATGAGCAGTTCTTC	CATSDFRDYNEQFF
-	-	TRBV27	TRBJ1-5	TGTGCCAGCAGTTCAGGCACCCAAGGGAGCAATCAGCCCCAGCATTTT	CASSSGTQGSNQPQHF
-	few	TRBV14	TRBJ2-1	TGTGCCAGCAGCCAGTACGGTGGCGCTAGTGGTGGTGAGTCCTACAATGAGCAGTTCTTC	CASSQYGGASGGESYNEQFF
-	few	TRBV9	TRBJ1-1	TGTGCCAGCAGAGGGGGGAACACTGAAGCTTTCTTT	CASRGGNTEAFF
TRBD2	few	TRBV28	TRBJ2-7	TGTGCCAGCAGTTGGACTAGCGGGGGGGTTTACGAGCAGTACTTC	CASSWTSGGVYEQYF
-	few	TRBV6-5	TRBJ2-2	TGTGCCAGCAGTTACTCGGTTATTACCGGGGAGCTGTTTTTT	CASSYSVITGELFF
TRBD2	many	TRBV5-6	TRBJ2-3	TGTGCCAGCAGCGAGGGACTAGCGGGTAGCTTGGGCACAGATACGCAGTATTTT	CASSEGLAGSLGTDTQYF
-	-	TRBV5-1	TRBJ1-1	TGCGCCAGCAGCTTGGCCGGGCAGGACCCGAACACTGAAGCTTTCTTT	CASSLAGQDPNTEAFF
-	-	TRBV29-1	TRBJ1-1	TGCAGCCAATCAGGGGCCCTCGGGACTGAAGCTTTCTTT	CSQSGALGTEAFF
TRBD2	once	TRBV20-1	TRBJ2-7	TGCAGCGCTCCCCCTGGGACTACCCGCTACGAGCAGTACTTC	CSAPPGTTRYEQYF
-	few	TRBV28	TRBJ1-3	TGTGCCAGCAGTCTACAGATTAACGGAAACACCATATATTTT	CASSLQINGNTIYF
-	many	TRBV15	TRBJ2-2	TGTGCCACCAGCAGAGCGGCGGCAGCTCGGAACACCGGGGAGCTGTTTTTT	CATSRAAAARNTGELFF
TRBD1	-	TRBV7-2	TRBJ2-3	TGTGCCAGCAGCCGACGACAGGGCTCAGATACGCAGTATTTT	CASSRRQGSDTQYF
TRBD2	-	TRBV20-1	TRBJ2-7	TGCAGTGCCTTAGCGGGAGGGCCCTACGAGCAGTACTTC	CSALAGGPYEQYF